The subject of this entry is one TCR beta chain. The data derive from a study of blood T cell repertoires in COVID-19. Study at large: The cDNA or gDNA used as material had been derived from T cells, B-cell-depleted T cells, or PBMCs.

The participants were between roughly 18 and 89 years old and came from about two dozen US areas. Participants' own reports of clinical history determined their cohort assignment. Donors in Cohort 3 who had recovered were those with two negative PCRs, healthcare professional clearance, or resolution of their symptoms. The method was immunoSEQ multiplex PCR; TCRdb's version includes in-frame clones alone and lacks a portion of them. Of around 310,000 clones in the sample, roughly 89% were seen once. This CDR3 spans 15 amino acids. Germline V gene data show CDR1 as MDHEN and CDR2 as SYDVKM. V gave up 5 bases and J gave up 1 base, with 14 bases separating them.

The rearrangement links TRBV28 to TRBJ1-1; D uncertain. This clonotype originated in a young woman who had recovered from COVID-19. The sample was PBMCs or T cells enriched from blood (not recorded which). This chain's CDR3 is CASSPPEGRNTEAFF. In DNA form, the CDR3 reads TGTGCCAGCAGTCCGCCGGAGGGTAGGAACACTGAAGCTTTCTTT.